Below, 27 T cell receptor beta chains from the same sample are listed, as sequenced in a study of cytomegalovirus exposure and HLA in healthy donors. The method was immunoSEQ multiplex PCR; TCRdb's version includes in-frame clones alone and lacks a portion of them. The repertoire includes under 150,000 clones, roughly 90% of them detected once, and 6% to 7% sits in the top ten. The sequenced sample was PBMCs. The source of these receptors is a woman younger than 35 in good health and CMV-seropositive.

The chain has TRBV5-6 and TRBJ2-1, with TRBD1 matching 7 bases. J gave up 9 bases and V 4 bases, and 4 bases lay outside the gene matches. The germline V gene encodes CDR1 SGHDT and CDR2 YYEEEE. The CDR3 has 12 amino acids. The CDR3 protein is CASSPDRVEQFF. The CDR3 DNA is TGTGCCAGCAGCCCAGACAGGGTTGAGCAGTTCTTC.

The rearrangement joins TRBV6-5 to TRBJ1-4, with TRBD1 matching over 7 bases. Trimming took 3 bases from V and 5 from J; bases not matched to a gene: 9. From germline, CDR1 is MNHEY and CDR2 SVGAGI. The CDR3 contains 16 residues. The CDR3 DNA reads TGTGCCAGCAGTTATTGGCTGGGACAGCCCAATGAAAAACTGTTTTTT. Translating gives CASSYWLGQPNEKLFF.

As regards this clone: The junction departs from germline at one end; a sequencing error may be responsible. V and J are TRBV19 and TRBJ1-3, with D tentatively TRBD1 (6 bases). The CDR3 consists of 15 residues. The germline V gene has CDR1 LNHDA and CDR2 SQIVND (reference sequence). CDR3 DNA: TGTGCCAGTAGTAATACAGGGAAGGCTGGGAACACCATATATTTT. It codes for CASSNTGKAGNTIYF.

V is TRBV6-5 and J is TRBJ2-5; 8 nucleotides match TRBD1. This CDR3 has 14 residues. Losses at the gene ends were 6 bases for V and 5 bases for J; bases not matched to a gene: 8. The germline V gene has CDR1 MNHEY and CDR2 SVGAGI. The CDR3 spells CASRDRTGRETQYF. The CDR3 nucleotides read TGTGCCAGCAGGGATAGGACAGGGAGGGAGACCCAGTACTTC.

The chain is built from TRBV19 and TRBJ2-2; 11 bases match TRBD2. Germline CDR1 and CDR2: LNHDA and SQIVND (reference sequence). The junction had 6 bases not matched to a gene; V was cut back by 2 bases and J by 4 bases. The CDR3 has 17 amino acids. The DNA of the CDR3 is TGTGCCAGTAGTATATTTGGGACTAGCGGTGTCACCGGGGAGCTGTTTTTT. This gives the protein CASSIFGTSGVTGELFF. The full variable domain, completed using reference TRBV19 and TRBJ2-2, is DGGITQSPKYLFRKEGQNVTLSCEQNLNHDAMYWYRQDPGQGLRLIYYSQIVNDFQKGDIAEGYSVSREKKESFPLTVTSAQKNPTAFYLCASSIFGTSGVTGELFFGEGSRLTVL.

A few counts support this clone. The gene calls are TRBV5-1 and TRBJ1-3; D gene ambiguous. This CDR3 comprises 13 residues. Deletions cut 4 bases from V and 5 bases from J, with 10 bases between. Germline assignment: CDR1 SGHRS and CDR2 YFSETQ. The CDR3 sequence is CASSAGGRNTIYF. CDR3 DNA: TGCGCCAGCAGCGCCGGCGGGAGAAACACCATATATTTT. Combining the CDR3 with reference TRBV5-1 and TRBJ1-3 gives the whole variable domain KAGVTQTPRYLIKTRGQQVTLSCSPISGHRSVSWYQQTPGQGLQFLFEYFSETQRNKGNFPGRFSGRQFSNSRSEMNVSTLELGDSALYLCASSAGGRNTIYFGEGSWLTVV.

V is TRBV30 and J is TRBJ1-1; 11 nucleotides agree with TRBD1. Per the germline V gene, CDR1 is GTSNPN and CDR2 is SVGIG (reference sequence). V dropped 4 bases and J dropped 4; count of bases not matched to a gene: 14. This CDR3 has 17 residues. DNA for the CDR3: TGTGCCTGGACTGGACAGGGGGCGCTCGGGGCGTCCACTGAAGCTTTCTTT. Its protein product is CAWTGQGALGASTEAFF.

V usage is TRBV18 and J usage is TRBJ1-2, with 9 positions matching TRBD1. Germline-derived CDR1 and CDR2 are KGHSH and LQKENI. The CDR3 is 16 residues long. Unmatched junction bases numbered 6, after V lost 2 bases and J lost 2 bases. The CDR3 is CASSPVEQGANYGYTF. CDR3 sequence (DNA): TGTGCCAGCTCACCAGTAGAACAGGGGGCCAACTATGGCTACACCTTC.

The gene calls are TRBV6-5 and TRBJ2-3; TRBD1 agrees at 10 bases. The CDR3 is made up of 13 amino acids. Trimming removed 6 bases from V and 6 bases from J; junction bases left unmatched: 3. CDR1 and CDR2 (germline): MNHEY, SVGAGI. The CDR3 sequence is CASRMGQGDTQYF. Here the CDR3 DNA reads TGTGCCAGCAGAATGGGACAGGGGGATACGCAGTATTTT.

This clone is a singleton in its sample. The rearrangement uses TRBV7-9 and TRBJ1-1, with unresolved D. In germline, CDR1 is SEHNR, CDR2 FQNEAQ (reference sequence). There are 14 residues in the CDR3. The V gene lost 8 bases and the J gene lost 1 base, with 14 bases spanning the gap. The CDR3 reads CASQTTRENTEAFF. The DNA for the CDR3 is TGTGCCAGCCAAACGACGAGGGAGAACACTGAAGCTTTCTTT.

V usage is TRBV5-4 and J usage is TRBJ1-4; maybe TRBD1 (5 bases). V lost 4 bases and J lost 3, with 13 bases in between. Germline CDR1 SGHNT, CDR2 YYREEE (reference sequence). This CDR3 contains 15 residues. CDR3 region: CASSIKETANEKLFF. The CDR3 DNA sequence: TGTGCCAGCAGCATTAAGGAGACAGCTAATGAAAAACTGTTTTTT. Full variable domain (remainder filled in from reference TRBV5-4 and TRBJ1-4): ETGVTQSPTHLIKTRGQQVTLRCSSQSGHNTVSWYQQALGQGPQFIFQYYREEENGRGNFPPRFSGLQFPNYSSELNVNALELDDSALYLCASSIKETANEKLFFGSGTQLSVL.

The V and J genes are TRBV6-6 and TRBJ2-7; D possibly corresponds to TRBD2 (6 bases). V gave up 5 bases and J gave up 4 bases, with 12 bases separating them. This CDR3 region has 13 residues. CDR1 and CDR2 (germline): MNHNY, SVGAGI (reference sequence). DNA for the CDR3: TGTGCCAGCAGTACCGGGGACTTATACGAGCAGTACTTC. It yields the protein CASSTGDLYEQYF.

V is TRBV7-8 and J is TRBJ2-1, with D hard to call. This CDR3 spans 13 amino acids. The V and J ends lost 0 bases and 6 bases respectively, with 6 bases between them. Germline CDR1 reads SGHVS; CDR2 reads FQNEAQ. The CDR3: CASSLAPVNEQFF. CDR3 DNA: TGTGCCAGCAGCTTAGCCCCCGTCAATGAGCAGTTCTTC.

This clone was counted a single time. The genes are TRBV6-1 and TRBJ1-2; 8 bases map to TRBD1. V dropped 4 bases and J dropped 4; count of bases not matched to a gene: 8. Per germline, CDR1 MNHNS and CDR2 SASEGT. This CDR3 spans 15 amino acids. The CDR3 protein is CASSAPRTGSYGYTF. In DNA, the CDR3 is TGTGCCAGCAGTGCCCCCAGGACAGGGAGCTATGGCTACACCTTC.

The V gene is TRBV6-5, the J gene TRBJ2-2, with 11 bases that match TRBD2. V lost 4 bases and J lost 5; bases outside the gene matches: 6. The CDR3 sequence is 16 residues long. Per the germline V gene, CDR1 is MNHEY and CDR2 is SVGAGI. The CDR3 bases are TGTGCCAGCAGTTTGCTAGCGGGGGGTGGGACCGGGGAGCTGTTTTTT. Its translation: CASSLLAGGGTGELFF.

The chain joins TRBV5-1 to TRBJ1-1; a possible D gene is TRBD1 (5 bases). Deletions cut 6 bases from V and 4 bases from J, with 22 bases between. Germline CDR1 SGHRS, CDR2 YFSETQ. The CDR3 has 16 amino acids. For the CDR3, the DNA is TGCGCCAGCACCCGGGGGGACGGTGAAGTGGGCACTGAAGCTTTCTTT. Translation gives CASTRGDGEVGTEAFF.

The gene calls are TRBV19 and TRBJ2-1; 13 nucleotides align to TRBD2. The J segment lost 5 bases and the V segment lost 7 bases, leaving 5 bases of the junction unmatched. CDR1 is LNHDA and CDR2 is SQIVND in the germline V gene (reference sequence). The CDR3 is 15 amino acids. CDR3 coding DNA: TGTGCCAGTAAGACTAGCGGGGGGAACAACAATGAGCAGTTCTTC. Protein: CASKTSGGNNNEQFF.

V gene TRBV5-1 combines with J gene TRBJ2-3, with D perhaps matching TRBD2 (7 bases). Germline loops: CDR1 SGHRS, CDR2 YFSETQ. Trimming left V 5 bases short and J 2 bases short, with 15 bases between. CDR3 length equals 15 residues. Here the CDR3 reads CASRGQRGVTDTQYF. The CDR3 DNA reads TGCGCCAGCAGAGGACAGCGGGGAGTCACAGATACGCAGTATTTT.

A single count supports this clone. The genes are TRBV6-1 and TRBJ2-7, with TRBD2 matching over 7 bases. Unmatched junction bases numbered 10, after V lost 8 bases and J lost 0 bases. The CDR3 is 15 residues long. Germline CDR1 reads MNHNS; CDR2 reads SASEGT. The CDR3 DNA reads TGTGCCAGCCGAGATAGGGAGGGAAACTCCTACGAGCAGTACTTC. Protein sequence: CASRDREGNSYEQYF.

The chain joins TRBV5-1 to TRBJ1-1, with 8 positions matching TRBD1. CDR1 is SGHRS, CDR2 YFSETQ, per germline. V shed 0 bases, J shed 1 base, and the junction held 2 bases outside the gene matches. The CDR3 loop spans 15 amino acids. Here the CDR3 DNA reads TGCGCCAGCAGCTTGGCAGGGGGCCGGAACACTGAAGCTTTCTTT. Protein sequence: CASSLAGGRNTEAFF. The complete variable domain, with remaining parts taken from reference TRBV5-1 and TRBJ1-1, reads KAGVTQTPRYLIKTRGQQVTLSCSPISGHRSVSWYQQTPGQGLQFLFEYFSETQRNKGNFPGRFSGRQFSNSRSEMNVSTLELGDSALYLCASSLAGGRNTEAFFGQGTRLTVV.

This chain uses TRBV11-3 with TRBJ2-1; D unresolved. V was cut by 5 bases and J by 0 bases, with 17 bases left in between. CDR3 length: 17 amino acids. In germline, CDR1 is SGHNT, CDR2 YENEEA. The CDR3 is CASSLSFSISSYNEQFF. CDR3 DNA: TGTGCCAGCAGCCTCTCTTTCTCGATTAGCTCCTACAATGAGCAGTTCTTC.

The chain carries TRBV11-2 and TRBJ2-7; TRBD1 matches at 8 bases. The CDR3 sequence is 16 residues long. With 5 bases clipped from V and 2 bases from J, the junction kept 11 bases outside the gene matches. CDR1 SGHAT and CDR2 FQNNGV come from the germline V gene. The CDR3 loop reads CASSIQGQGPPYEQYF. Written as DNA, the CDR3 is TGTGCCAGCAGCATCCAAGGACAGGGCCCACCCTACGAGCAGTACTTC.

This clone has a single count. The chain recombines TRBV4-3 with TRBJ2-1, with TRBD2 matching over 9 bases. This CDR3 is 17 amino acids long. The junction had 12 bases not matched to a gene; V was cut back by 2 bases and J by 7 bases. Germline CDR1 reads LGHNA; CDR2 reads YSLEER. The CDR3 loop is CASSQQTTREGLNEQFF. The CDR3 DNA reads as TGCGCCAGCAGCCAACAGACGACGCGGGAGGGCCTAAATGAGCAGTTCTTC.

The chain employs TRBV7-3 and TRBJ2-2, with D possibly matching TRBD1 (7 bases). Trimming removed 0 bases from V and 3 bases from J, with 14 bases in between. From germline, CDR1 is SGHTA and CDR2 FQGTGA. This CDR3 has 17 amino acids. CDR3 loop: CASSLTGGTVDTGELFF. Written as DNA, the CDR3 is TGTGCCAGCAGCTTAACGGGCGGGACAGTGGACACCGGGGAGCTGTTTTTT.

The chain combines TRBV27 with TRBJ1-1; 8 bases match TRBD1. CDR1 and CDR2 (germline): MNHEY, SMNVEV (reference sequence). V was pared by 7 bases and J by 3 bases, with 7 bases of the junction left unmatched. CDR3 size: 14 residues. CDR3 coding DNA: TGTGCCAGCACCCCCAGACAGGGGTACACTGAAGCTTTCTTT. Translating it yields CASTPRQGYTEAFF.

CDR3 region: CASSPGTGILSEQYF. CDR3 DNA: TGTGCCAGCAGTCCCGGGACAGGGATCCTGAGCGAGCAGTACTTC. The rearrangement joins TRBV2 to TRBJ2-7; TRBD1 agrees at 9 bases. The CDR3 loop spans 15 amino acids. After removal of 5 bases from V and 6 bases from J, the junction contained 11 bases not matched to a gene. Germline values: CDR1 SNHLY, CDR2 FYNNEI.

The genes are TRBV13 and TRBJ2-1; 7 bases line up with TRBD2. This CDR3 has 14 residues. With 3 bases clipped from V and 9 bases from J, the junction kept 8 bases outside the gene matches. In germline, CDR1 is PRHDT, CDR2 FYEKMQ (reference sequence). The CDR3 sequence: CASSFSGEHSEQFF. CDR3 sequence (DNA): TGTGCCAGCAGCTTCAGCGGGGAACATTCTGAGCAGTTCTTC.